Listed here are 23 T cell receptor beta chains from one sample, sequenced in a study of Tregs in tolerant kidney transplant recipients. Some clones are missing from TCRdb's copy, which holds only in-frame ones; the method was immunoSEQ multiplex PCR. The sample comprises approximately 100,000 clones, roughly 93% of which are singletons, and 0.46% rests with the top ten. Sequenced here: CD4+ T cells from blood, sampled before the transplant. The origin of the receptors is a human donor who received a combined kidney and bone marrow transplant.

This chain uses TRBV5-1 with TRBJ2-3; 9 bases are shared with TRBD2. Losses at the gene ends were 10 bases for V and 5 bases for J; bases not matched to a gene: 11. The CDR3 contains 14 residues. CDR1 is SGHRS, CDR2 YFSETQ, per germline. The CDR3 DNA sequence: TGCGCCGCGAGGGGCGGGAGGGCCCAAGATACGCAGTATTTT. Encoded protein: CAARGGRAQDTQYF.

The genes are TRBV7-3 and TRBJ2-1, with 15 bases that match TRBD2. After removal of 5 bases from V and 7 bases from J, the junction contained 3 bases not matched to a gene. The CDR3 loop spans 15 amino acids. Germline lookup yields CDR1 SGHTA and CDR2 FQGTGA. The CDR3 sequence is CASSRGLAGGNEQFF. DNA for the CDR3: TGTGCCAGCAGCCGCGGACTAGCGGGGGGGAATGAGCAGTTCTTC.

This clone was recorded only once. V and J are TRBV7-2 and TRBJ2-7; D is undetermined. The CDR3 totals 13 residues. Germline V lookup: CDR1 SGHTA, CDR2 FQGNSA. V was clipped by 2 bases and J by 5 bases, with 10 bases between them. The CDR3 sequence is CASSLPEVDEQYF. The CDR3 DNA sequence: TGTGCCAGCAGCTTACCCGAGGTTGACGAGCAGTACTTC.

CDR3 sequence (DNA): TGTGCCAGCAGCCGGGACAATAGTCAGCCCCAGCATTTT. Residues: CASSRDNSQPQHF. The genes are TRBV25-1 and TRBJ1-5; D perhaps matches TRBD1 (6 bases). The V end lost 6 bases, the J end lost 6 bases, and 12 bases lay between the germline ends. Germline V gene lookup returns CDR1 MGHDK and CDR2 SYGVNS. This CDR3 has 13 residues.

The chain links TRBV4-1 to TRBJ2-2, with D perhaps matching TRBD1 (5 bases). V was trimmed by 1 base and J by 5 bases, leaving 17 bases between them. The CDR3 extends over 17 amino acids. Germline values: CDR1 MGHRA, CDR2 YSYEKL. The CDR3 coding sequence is TGCGCCAGCAGCCAAGTGGACATGGGTATAGTGACCGGGGAGCTGTTTTTT. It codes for CASSQVDMGIVTGELFF.

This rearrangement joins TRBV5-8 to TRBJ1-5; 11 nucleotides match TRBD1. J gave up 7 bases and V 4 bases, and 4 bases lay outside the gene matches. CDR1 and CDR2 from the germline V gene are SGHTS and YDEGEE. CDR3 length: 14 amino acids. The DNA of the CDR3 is TGTGCCAGCAGCGGGGGACAGGGGGGACAGCCCCAGCATTTT. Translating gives CASSGGQGGQPQHF.

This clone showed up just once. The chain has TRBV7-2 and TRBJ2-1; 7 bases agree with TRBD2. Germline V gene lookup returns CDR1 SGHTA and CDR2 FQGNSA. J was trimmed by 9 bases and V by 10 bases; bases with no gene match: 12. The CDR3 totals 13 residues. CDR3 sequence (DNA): TGTGCCACCCAGACTAGCCGGGCGGGTGAGCAGTTCTTC. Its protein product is CATQTSRAGEQFF. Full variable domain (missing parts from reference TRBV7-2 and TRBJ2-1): GAGVSQSPSNKVTEKGKDVELRCDPISGHTALYWYRQSLGQGLEFLIYFQGNSAPDKSGLPSDRFSAERTGGSVSTLTIQRTQQEDSAVYLCATQTSRAGEQFFGPGTRLTVL.

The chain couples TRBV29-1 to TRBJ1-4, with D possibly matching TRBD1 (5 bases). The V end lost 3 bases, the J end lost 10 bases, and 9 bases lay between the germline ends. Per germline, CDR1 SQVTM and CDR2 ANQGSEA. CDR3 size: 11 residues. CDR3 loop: CSVERGGKLFF. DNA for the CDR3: TGCAGCGTTGAGCGGGGGGGAAAACTGTTTTTT.

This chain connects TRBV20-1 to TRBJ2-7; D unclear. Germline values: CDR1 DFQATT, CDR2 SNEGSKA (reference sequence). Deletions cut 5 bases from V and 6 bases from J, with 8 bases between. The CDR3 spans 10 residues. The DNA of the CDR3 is TGCAGTGCTTCTAAGAGCGAGCAGTACTTC. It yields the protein CSASKSEQYF.

CDR3 in DNA: TGTGCCAGCAGCTTAGGGGCCCCAGGCACAGATACGCAGTATTTT. Protein: CASSLGAPGTDTQYF. The rearrangement links TRBV5-4 to TRBJ2-3; perhaps TRBD1 as D (5 bases). This CDR3 has 15 residues. V was clipped by 2 bases and J by 1 base, with 11 bases between them. CDR1 SGHNT and CDR2 YYREEE come from the germline V gene (reference sequence). The full variable domain, with the rest looked up from reference TRBV5-4 and TRBJ2-3, is ETGVTQSPTHLIKTRGQQVTLRCSSQSGHNTVSWYQQALGQGPQFIFQYYREEENGRGNFPPRFSGLQFPNYSSELNVNALELDDSALYLCASSLGAPGTDTQYFGPGTRLTVL.

The DNA of the CDR3 is TGCGCCAGCAGCATGGATGGCCCTCGGCCGACAGGGAGCACAGATACGCAGTATTTT. It codes for CASSMDGPRPTGSTDTQYF. The chain joins TRBV5-1 to TRBJ2-3; 7 nucleotides align to TRBD1. Trimming removed 4 bases from V and 0 bases from J; junction bases left unmatched: 17. The CDR3 runs 19 residues. Per germline, CDR1 SGHRS and CDR2 YFSETQ.

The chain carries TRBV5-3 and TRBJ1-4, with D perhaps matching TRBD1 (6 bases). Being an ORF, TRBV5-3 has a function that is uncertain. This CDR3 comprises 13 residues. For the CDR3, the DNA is TGTGCTTTGAGGGGGGGGCCGAATGAAAAACTGTTTTTT. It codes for CALRGGPNEKLFF.

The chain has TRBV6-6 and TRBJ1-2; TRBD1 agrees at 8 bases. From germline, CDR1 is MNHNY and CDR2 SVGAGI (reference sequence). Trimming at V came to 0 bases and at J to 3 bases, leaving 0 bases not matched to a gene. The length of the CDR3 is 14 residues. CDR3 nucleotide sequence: TGTGCCAGCAGTTACTCGACAGGGGACTATGGCTACACCTTC. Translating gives CASSYSTGDYGYTF.

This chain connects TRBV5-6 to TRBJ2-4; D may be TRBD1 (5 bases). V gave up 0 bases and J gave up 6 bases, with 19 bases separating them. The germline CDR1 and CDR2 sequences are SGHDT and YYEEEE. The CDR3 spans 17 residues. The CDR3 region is CASSLVGPAQGSNIQYF. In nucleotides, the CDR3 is TGTGCCAGCAGCTTGGTAGGACCCGCCCAGGGATCAAACATTCAGTACTTC.

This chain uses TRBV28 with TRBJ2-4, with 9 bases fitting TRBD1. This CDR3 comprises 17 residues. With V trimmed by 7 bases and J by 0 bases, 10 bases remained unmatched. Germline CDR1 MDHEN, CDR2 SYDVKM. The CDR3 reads CASTPGQGRGAKNIQYF. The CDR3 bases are TGTGCCAGCACCCCGGGACAGGGCCGGGGAGCCAAAAACATTCAGTACTTC. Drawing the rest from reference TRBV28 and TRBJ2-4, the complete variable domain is DVKVTQSSRYLVKRTGEKVFLECVQDMDHENMFWYRQDPGLGLRLIYFSYDVKMKEKGDIPEGYSVSREKKERFSLILESASTNQTSMYLCASTPGQGRGAKNIQYFGAGTRLSVL.

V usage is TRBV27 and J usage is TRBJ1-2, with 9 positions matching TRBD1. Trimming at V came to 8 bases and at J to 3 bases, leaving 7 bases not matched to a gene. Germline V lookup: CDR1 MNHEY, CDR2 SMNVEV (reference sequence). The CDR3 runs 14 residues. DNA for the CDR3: TGTGCCAGCTCATACCGGGACAGGGACTATGGCTACACCTTC. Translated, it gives CASSYRDRDYGYTF.

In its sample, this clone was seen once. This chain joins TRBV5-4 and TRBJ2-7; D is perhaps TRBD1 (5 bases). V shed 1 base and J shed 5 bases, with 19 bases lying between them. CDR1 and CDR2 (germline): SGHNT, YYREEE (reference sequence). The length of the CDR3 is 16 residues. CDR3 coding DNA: TGTGCCAGCAGCTTGCTAACGTCAGGGTATTTTGACGAGCAGTACTTC. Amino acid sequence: CASSLLTSGYFDEQYF.

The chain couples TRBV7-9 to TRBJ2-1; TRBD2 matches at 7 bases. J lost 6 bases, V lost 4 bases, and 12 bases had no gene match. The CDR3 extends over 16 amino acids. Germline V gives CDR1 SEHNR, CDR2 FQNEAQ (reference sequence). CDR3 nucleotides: TGTGCCAGCAGCTCAATCCGGGGAGGGATCGGCAATGAGCAGTTCTTC. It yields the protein CASSSIRGGIGNEQFF. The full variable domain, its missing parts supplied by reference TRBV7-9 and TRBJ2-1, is DTGVSQNPRHKITKRGQNVTFRCDPISEHNRLYWYRQTLGQGPEFLTYFQNEAQLEKSRLLSDRFSAERPKGSFSTLEIQRTEQGDSAMYLCASSSIRGGIGNEQFFGPGTRLTVL.

CDR3 DNA sequence: TGTGCCAGCAGCTTGCCGGGACAACCCTATGGCTACACCTTC. It encodes CASSLPGQPYGYTF. The rearrangement links TRBV5-4 to TRBJ1-2; D is perhaps TRBD1 (6 bases). The germline V gene encodes CDR1 SGHNT and CDR2 YYREEE (reference sequence). The length of the CDR3 is 14 residues. The V end was cut by 1 base, the J end by 4 bases, with 11 bases between.

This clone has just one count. The CDR3 coding sequence is TGTGCCAGTAGTATCCGAGGTTCCGCCGGGGAGCTGTTTTTT. Translated, it gives CASSIRGSAGELFF. V usage is TRBV19 and J usage is TRBJ2-2; D unclear. This CDR3 is built from 14 residues. Germline assignment: CDR1 LNHDA and CDR2 SQIVND (reference sequence). The V end was cut by 3 bases, the J end by 6 bases, with 11 bases between.

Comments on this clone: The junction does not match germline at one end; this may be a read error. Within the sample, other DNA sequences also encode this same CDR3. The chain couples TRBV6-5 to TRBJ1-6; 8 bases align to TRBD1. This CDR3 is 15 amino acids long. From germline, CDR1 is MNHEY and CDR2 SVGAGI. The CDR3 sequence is CASAGQGTYNSPLHF. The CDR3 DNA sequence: TGTGCCAGCGCCGGACAGGGAACTTATAATTCCCCCCTCCACTTT.

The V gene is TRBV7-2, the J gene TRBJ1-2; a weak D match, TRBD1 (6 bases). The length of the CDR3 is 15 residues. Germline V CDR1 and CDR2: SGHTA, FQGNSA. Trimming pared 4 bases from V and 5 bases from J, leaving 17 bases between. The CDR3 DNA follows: TGTGCCAGCAGCTCTTCGGGGGGCCTGGAGTATGGCTACACCTTC. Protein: CASSSSGGLEYGYTF.

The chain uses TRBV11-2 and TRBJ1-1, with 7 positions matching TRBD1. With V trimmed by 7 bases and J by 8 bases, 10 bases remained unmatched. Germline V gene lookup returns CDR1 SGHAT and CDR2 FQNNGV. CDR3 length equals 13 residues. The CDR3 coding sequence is TGTGCCAGCACCTCCAACAGGGGCCCAGAAGCTTTCTTT. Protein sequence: CASTSNRGPEAFF.